The T cell receptor (beta chain) under discussion was sequenced for a study of Graves' ophthalmopathy and Graves' hyperthyroidism. PBMCs were density-gradient isolated from around 10 ml fresh blood. The germline V gene encodes CDR1 LGHNT and CDR2 FRNRAP. The length of the CDR3 is 19 residues. This clonotype was observed many times. At one boundary the junction diverges from the germline segment, which might be a read error. Using RNA transcripts, the TCR beta CDR3 regions were amplified. An opening RT-PCR round employed HTBI primers and preceded a second-round multiplex PCR. One entry per CDR3 protein results from TCRdb running MiXCR on the multiplex PCR reads. The table includes some 350,000 distinct CDR3 sequences, approximately 18% detected once.

The V gene is TRBV12-5, the J gene TRBJ2-5, with TRBD2 identical over 12 bases. The clonotype comes from an adult woman with stable Graves' hyperthyroidism. Sequenced input: peripheral blood. Here the CDR3 DNA reads TGTGCTAGTGGTTTGGGCGAGACTAGCGGGAGTGAGTACCAAGAGACCAAGTACTTC. Amino acids: CASGLGETSGSEYQETKYF.